Detailed here is one TCR beta chain. Ten or more counts support this clonotype. Its antigen target is currently unknown. No clone much larger than this one lies a single base away; base qualities are absent. Lymph node samples were obtained from the axillary draining lymph nodes of breast cancer patients. This entry belongs to a study of breast tumors, draining lymph nodes, adjacent tissues (dated by TCRdb to the mid-2010s). Background on the whole study: Breast cancer patients provided tumor, adjacent nontumor tissue and axillary lymph nodes, and the study compared the TCR beta repertoires across these three sources. In human breast cancer, the study set out to assess how tumor, surrounding tissue and draining lymph node repertoires relate to one another and whether T cells might be exchanged between them. Points the paper makes about the study in general: The data were considered consistent with the idea that most tumor T cells come from the lymph node and then expand in tumor tissue. The conclusion that tumor T cells originate in lymph nodes was framed as consistent with a hypothesis rather than directly demonstrated. The similarity between tumor and nontumor tissue repertoires was significantly greater in luminal-like breast cancer than in basal-like breast cancer. Tumor T-cell repertoires showed less diversity than lymph node repertoires and more diversity than nontumor tissue repertoires, and tumor T-cell repertoires showed preferential V and J gene usage.

Sequencer: Illumina HiSeq 2000. Multiplex PCR amplification was used to build the TCR beta chain libraries. High-throughput sequencing was used to analyze the amplified TCR beta chain products. TCRdb passed the public sequencing reads through fastp at Q25 and MiXCR, retaining productive beta sequences. One record per CDR3 amino acid sequence lists the most common genes and DNA. The sample contains fewer than 200,000 distinct CDR3 sequences, roughly a third of them found a single time. The ten most abundant clones make up 3% to 4.5% of the sample. Taken from cysteine to phenylalanine, the CDR3 has 12 residues. CDR3 DNA is the only sequence kept; it has 36 bases, read in frame from the first base. CDR1 and CDR2 (MNHEY, SMNVEV) derive from the germline V gene (reference sequence). V was cut back by 1 base and J by 9 bases, leaving a gap of 7 bases between them.

The rearrangement combines TRBV27 with TRBJ2-1; the D region may be TRBD1 or TRBD2, each matching 5 bases equally. The sample taken for sequencing was axillary lymph node tissue. This TCR was recovered from a female donor with breast cancer. Some clones in this sample may be carry-over from other donors' samples. The CDR3 is CASSLWGSEQFF. The bases are TGTGCCAGCAGTTTATGGGGGAGTGAGCAGTTCTTC.